The present T cell receptor (beta chain) was sequenced within a study of Tregs in tolerant kidney transplant recipients. TCRdb keeps only in-frame clones here, not all; method: immunoSEQ multiplex PCR. The sample has over 70,000 clones, around 90% seen once; the top ten hold about 1.4%. V lost 3 bases and J lost 0, with 10 bases in between. Germline CDR1 and CDR2: MDHEN and SYDVKM. CDR3 length equals 15 residues. Related graft donors supplied nonmyeloablative bone marrow transplants, and mixed chimerism was transient. The chain joins TRBV28 to TRBJ2-3, with D maybe TRBD1 (5 bases). Sequences were derived from CD4+ T cells from blood (PBMCs), sampled 24 months after the transplant. The sequence was obtained from a human patient who received a combined kidney and bone marrow transplant. These T cells may partly come from the graft donor. Written as DNA, the CDR3 is TGTGCCAGCAGTTTTTCAGACAGAAGCACAGATACGCAGTATTTT. Amino acids: CASSFSDRSTDTQYF.